One T cell receptor beta chain is described in this entry. The target antigen is unknown. TCR beta libraries were built with iRepertoire HTBI primers and Arm-PCR of CDR3 regions. In the original workflow: Identification yielded around 64 TRBV and 11 to 15 TRBJ segments across samples. TCRdb re-derived calls from the multiplex PCR reads in MiXCR, one entry per CDR3 protein. The V and J calls, along with clone size, are taken from TCRdb and not from the paper's own processing. The sample records 500,000 to 700,000 distinct CDR3 sequences, around 32% being singletons. As for time point: persistent/refractory GD, antithyroid drugs over 5 years with positive TRAb. Preparation of the TCR library used RNA extracted from PBMCs. An endocrinology department in Xi'an, China, recruited the patients. This sample is part of a study of regulatory T cells in long-lasting Graves disease. The study's findings and limits: Accuracy may have been reduced by the small sample size. Persistent Graves' disease cases displayed lower TCR diversity than newly diagnosed ones.

Trimming at V came to 6 bases and at J to 3 bases, leaving 8 bases not matched to a gene. There are 15 residues in the CDR3. The chain has TRBV12-3 or TRBV12-4 and TRBJ1-3, with 7 bases aligning to TRBD1. The sample here was peripheral blood mononuclear cells (PBMCs), taken when the disease was refractory, from a patient treated with antithyroid drugs. This receptor was obtained from a female donor with Graves disease. CDR3 residues: CASSHGGGRGNTIYF. In nucleotides, the CDR3 is TGTGCCAGCAGCCATGGAGGGGGCCGTGGAAACACCATATATTTT.